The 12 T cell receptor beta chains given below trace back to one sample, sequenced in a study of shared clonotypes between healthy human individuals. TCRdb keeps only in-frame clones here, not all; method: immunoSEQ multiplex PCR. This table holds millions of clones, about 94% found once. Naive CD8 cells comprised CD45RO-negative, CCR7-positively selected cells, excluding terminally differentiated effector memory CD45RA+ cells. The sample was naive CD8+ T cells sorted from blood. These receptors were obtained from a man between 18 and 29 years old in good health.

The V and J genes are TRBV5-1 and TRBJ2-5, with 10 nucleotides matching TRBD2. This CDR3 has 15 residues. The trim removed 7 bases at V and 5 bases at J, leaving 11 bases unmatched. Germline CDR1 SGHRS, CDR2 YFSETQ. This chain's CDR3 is CASAVLAGPRETQYF. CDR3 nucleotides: TGCGCCAGCGCGGTACTAGCGGGGCCTCGGGAGACCCAGTACTTC.

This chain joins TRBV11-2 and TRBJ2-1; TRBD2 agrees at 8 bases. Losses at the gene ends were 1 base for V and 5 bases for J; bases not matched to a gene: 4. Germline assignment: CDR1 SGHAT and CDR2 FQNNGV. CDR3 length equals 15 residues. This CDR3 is CASSLGAGEHNEQFF. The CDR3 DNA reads TGTGCCAGCAGCTTAGGAGCGGGAGAGCACAATGAGCAGTTCTTC. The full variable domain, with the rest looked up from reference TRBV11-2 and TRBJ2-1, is EAGVAQSPRYKIIEKRQSVAFWCNPISGHATLYWYQQILGQGPKLLIQFQNNGVVDDSQLPKDRFSAERLKGVDSTLKIQPAKLEDSAVYLCASSLGAGEHNEQFFGPGTRLTVL.

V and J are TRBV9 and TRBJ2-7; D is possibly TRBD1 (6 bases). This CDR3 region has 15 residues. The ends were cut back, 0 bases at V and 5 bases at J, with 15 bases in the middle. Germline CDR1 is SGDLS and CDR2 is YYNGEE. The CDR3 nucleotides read TGTGCCAGCAGCGTAGCGAGGGGGTATAGTGACGAGCAGTACTTC. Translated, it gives CASSVARGYSDEQYF.

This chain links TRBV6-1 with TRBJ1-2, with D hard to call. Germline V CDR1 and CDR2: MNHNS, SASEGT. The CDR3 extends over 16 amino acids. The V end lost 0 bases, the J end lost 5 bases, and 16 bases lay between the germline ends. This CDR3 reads CASSEAITVQGYGYTF. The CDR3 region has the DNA TGTGCCAGCAGTGAAGCGATAACAGTTCAAGGATATGGCTACACCTTC.

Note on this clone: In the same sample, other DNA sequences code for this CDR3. The CDR3 DNA reads as TGTGCCAGCAGGACCCAGGGCTACGAGCAGTACTTC. This translates into CASRTQGYEQYF. This sequence joins TRBV27 and TRBJ2-7, with TRBD1 as a possible D gene (5 bases). The CDR3 is 12 residues long. The germline V gene encodes CDR1 MNHEY and CDR2 SMNVEV (reference sequence). Trimming pared 6 bases from V and 3 bases from J, leaving 9 bases between.

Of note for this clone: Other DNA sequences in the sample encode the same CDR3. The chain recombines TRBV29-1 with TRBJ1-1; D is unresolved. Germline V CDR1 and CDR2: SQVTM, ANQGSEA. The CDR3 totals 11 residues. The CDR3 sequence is CSGTANTEAFF. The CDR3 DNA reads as TGCAGTGGAACAGCTAACACTGAAGCTTTCTTT.

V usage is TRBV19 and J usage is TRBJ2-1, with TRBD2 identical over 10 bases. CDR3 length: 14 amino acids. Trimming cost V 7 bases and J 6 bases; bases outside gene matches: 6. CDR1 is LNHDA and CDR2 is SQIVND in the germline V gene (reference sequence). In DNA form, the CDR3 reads TGTGCCAGTAACCTAGCGGGGGCGACCAATGAGCAGTTCTTC. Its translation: CASNLAGATNEQFF.

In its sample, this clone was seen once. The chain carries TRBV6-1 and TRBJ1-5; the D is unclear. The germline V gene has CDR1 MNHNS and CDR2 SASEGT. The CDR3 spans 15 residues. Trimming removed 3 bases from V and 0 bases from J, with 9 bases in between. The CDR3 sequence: CASSELGYSNQPQHF. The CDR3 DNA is TGTGCCAGCAGTGAGTTGGGGTATAGCAATCAGCCCCAGCATTTT.

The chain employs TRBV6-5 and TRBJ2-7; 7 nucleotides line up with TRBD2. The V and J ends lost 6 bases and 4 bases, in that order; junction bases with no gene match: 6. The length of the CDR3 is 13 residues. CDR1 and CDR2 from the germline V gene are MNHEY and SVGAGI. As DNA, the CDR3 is TGTGCCAGCAGGGAGGGACTACAGTACGAGCAGTACTTC. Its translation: CASREGLQYEQYF.

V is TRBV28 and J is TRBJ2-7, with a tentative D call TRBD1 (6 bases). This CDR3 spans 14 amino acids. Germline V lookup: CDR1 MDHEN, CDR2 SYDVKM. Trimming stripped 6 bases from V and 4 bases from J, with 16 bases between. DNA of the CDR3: TGTGCCAGCAGCCGAAGGGGGTGGCTTTACGAGCAGTACTTC. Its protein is CASSRRGWLYEQYF.

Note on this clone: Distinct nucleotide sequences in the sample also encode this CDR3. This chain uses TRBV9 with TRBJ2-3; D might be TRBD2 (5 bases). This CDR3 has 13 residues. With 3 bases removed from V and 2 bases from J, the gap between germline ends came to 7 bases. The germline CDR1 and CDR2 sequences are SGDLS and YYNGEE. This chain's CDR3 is CASSGGATDTQYF. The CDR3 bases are TGTGCCAGCAGCGGGGGAGCCACAGATACGCAGTATTTT.

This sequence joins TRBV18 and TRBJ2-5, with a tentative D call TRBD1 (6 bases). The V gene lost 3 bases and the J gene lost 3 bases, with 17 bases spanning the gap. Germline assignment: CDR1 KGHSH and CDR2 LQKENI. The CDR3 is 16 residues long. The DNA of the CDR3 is TGTGCCAGCTCACCCCCCACAGGGATTGTAAAAGAGACCCAGTACTTC. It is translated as CASSPPTGIVKETQYF. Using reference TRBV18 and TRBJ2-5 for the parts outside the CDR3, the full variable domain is NAGVMQNPRHLVRRRGQEARLRCSPMKGHSHVYWYRQLPEEGLKFMVYLQKENIIDESGMPKERFSAEFPKEGPSILRIQQVVRGDSAAYFCASSPPTGIVKETQYFGPGTRLLVL.